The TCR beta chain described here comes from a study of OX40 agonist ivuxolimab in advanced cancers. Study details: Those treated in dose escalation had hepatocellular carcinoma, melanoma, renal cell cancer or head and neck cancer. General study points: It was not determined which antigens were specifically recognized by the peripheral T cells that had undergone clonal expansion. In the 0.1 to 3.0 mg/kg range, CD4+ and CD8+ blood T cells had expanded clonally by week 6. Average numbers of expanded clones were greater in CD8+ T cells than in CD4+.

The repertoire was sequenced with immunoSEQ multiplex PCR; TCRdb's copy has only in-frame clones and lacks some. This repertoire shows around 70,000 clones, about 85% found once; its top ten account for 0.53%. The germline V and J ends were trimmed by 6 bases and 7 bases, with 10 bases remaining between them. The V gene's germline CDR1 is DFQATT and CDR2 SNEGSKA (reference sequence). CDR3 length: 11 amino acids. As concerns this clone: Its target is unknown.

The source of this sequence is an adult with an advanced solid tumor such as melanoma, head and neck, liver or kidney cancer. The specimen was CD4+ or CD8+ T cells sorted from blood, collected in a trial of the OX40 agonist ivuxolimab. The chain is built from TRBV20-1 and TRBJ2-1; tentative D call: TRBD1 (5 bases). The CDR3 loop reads CSADQGNEQFF. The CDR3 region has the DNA TGCAGTGCGGATCAGGGAAATGAGCAGTTCTTC.